This TCR beta chain was identified during a study of shared clonotypes between healthy human individuals. Deep level was the assay's run setting. The sorted-subset replicate PCRs were given around 200 ng DNA, which is approximately 30,000 T cell genomes. The method was immunoSEQ multiplex PCR; TCRdb's version includes in-frame clones alone and lacks a portion of them. The data show around 2,000,000 clones, about 94% seen once. CD45RO-negative CD8 cells positively selected for CCR7 made up the naive population, which excluded terminally differentiated effector memory CD45RA+ cells. With respect to this clone: Its antigen is still unknown.

Study conclusions and caveats: Memory subsets generally showed smaller estimated richness than naive subsets did. Donor clonotype sharing was expected to depend on sequencing depth.

Deletions cut 4 bases from V and 2 bases from J, with 12 bases between. The CDR3 extends over 14 amino acids. V usage is TRBV23-1 and J usage is TRBJ2-7, with D perhaps matching TRBD1 or TRBD2 (5 bases each). TRBV23-1 carries the ORF label, with uncertain function. The sample consisted of naive CD8+ T cells sorted from blood. The origin of this receptor is a man younger than 35 in good health. CDR3 nucleotides: TGCGCCAGCAGTCGGCGGGTGGGGGCCTACGAGCAGTACTTC. Translating gives CASSRRVGAYEQYF.